Shown below are 23 T cell receptor beta chains from a single sample sequenced in a study of blood T cell repertoires in COVID-19. Profiling relied on immunoSEQ multiplex PCR, and the TCRdb table lists in-frame clones only, not all of them. The sample yields approximately 34,000 clones, 81% seen once. The sample taken for sequencing was peripheral blood. These receptors came from a man aged 65-85 years with COVID-19, enrolled during active disease.

The J gene is TRBJ2-1, the V gene TRBV18, with D uncertain. The CDR3 runs to 15 residues. Trimming removed 0 bases at V and 4 bases at J, with 10 bases between. Germline assignment: CDR1 KGHSH and CDR2 LQKENI. CDR3 sequence reads: CASSPPISEYNEQFF. The CDR3 coding sequence is TGTGCCAGCTCACCACCGATTTCCGAGTACAATGAGCAGTTCTTC.

The V and J genes are TRBV5-1 and TRBJ2-7, with TRBD1 matching over 9 bases. The CDR3 has 15 amino acids. Germline CDR1 reads SGHRS; CDR2 reads YFSETQ. V shed 2 bases, J shed 5 bases, and the junction held 8 bases outside the gene matches. Here the CDR3 DNA reads TGCGCCAGCAGCTTATCGGGACAGGGTACCCACGAGCAGTACTTC. Amino acid sequence: CASSLSGQGTHEQYF.

This chain connects TRBV28 to TRBJ1-6; the match to TRBD1 covers 10 bases. The CDR3 extends over 15 amino acids. Trimming cost V 6 bases and J 7 bases; bases outside gene matches: 6. CDR1 and CDR2 (germline): MDHEN, SYDVKM. This CDR3 is CASSQPGQGNSPLHF. CDR3 in DNA: TGTGCCAGCAGCCAACCGGGACAGGGGAATTCACCCCTCCACTTT.

This sequence joins TRBV4-1 and TRBJ2-1; perhaps TRBD2 as D (6 bases). Per germline, CDR1 MGHRA and CDR2 YSYEKL. The CDR3 extends over 16 amino acids. V was shortened by 1 base and J by 2 bases, with 12 bases between the two germline ends. CDR3 nucleotide sequence: TGCGCCAGCAGCCAAGGCGGGATTGGGCCCTACAATGAGCAGTTCTTC. Translated, it gives CASSQGGIGPYNEQFF.

This rearrangement joins TRBV19 to TRBJ1-5; 7 bases agree with TRBD1. J gave up 6 bases and V 5 bases, and 7 bases lay outside the gene matches. The CDR3 covers 14 residues. CDR1 LNHDA and CDR2 SQIVND come from the germline V gene (reference sequence). The DNA of the CDR3 is TGTGCCAGTAGTTCGCAGGGGGACATTCAGCCCCAGCATTTT. This codes for CASSSQGDIQPQHF.

This chain uses TRBV18 with TRBJ1-2; maybe TRBD1 (6 bases). The CDR3 is 15 residues long. Deletions cut 2 bases from V and 0 bases from J, with 10 bases between. Germline assignment: CDR1 KGHSH and CDR2 LQKENI. The CDR3 region is CASSPTTGANYGYTF. The CDR3 DNA sequence: TGTGCCAGCTCACCAACGACAGGAGCTAACTATGGCTACACCTTC. The complete variable domain, with remaining parts taken from reference TRBV18 and TRBJ1-2, reads NAGVMQNPRHLVRRRGQEARLRCSPMKGHSHVYWYRQLPEEGLKFMVYLQKENIIDESGMPKERFSAEFPKEGPSILRIQQVVRGDSAAYFCASSPTTGANYGYTFGSGTRLTVV.

The chain uses TRBV7-2 and TRBJ2-7, with unresolved D. The V end lost 5 bases, the J end lost 3 bases, and 14 bases lay between the germline ends. The CDR3 is 14 amino acids. The germline gives CDR1 SGHTA, CDR2 FQGNSA. The CDR3 DNA reads as TGTGCCAGCAGCCCGTCCCTCGCGCTCTACGAGCAGTACTTC. Protein product: CASSPSLALYEQYF.

CDR3 DNA sequence: TGTGCCAGCAGTGTTAATAGTTGGGGGCTAAATGGCTACACCTTC. Its translation is CASSVNSWGLNGYTF. The rearrangement links TRBV27 to TRBJ1-2; D is possibly TRBD1 (6 bases). Germline assignment: CDR1 MNHEY and CDR2 SMNVEV (reference sequence). This CDR3 is 15 amino acids long. The V end was cut by 5 bases, the J end by 6 bases, with 19 bases between.

The rearrangement links TRBV6-5 to TRBJ1-2; possibly TRBD1 for D (6 bases). This CDR3 is built from 13 residues. V was trimmed by 5 bases and J by 8 bases, leaving 15 bases between them. CDR1 and CDR2 from the germline V gene are MNHEY and SVGAGI. The CDR3 sequence: CASSPTGLEGYTF. The CDR3 DNA sequence: TGTGCCAGCAGTCCCACAGGGTTGGAGGGCTACACCTTC.

The genes are TRBV18 and TRBJ1-5; 10 bases fit TRBD1. The CDR3 is 17 residues long. J lost 11 bases, V lost 2 bases, and 15 bases had no gene match. Germline V gene data show CDR1 as KGHSH and CDR2 as LQKENI. This CDR3 reads CASSPGGRTGGGGAQHF. CDR3 bases: TGTGCCAGCTCACCAGGAGGACGGACAGGGGGTGGTGGGGCCCAGCATTTT.

The count of this clone is one. The chain links TRBV6-5 to TRBJ2-2, with D unresolved. The CDR3 has 12 residues. V dropped 6 bases and J dropped 7 bases, with 9 bases sitting between them. Germline V CDR1 and CDR2: MNHEY, SVGAGI. The CDR3 nucleotides read TGTGCCAGCAGGGATCCGGGCGGGGAGCTGTTTTTT. This translates into CASRDPGGELFF.

The chain has TRBV6-6 and TRBJ2-3; 10 bases are shared with TRBD2. Germline CDR1 and CDR2: MNHNY and SVGAGI (reference sequence). Germline trimming cut 2 bases from V and 5 bases from J; bases unmatched to any gene: 7. The CDR3 extends over 16 amino acids. The CDR3 nucleotides are TGTGCCAGCAGTTACGGGGCTAGCGGGAGCCTAGATACGCAGTATTTT. This sequence encodes CASSYGASGSLDTQYF.

This clone appeared once. J is TRBJ1-2 and V is TRBV10-3, with TRBD1 matching 7 bases. V was pared by 2 bases and J by 3 bases, with 6 bases of the junction left unmatched. Germline lookup yields CDR1 ENHRY and CDR2 SYGVKD. The CDR3 totals 15 residues. CDR3 nucleotide sequence: TGTGCCATCAGTGAGAATTGGGACAGCTACTATGGCTACACCTTC. Translation gives CAISENWDSYYGYTF.

The chain is built from TRBV5-6 and TRBJ1-3, with D tentatively TRBD1 (6 bases). Germline-derived CDR1 and CDR2 are SGHDT and YYEEEE. The V end was cut by 3 bases, the J end by 0 bases, with 13 bases between. The CDR3 runs to 16 residues. CDR3 loop: CASSWGGFSSGNTIYF. The CDR3 DNA sequence: TGTGCCAGCAGCTGGGGGGGCTTTTCCTCTGGAAACACCATATATTTT.

This chain joins TRBV5-1 and TRBJ2-5; 7 bases map to TRBD1. The V and J ends lost 4 bases and 4 bases, in that order; junction bases with no gene match: 7. The CDR3 runs to 14 residues. CDR1 and CDR2 from the germline V gene are SGHRS and YFSETQ. CDR3 region: CASSLQTGRETQYF. CDR3 nucleotide sequence: TGCGCCAGCAGCCTCCAGACAGGGCGAGAGACCCAGTACTTC. Full variable domain (rest looked up from reference TRBV5-1 and TRBJ2-5): KAGVTQTPRYLIKTRGQQVTLSCSPISGHRSVSWYQQTPGQGLQFLFEYFSETQRNKGNFPGRFSGRQFSNSRSEMNVSTLELGDSALYLCASSLQTGRETQYFGPGTRLLVL.

The chain has TRBV4-3 and TRBJ2-1, with 9 bases that match TRBD1. After removal of 3 bases from V and 4 bases from J, the junction contained 10 bases not matched to a gene. In germline, CDR1 is LGHNA, CDR2 YSLEER. This CDR3 region has 17 residues. CDR3 nucleotide sequence: TGCGCCAGCAGCCAGTATTTCGACAGGGGGGGATACAATGAGCAGTTCTTC. Its protein product is CASSQYFDRGGYNEQFF.

The V gene is TRBV5-4, the J gene TRBJ2-7; 12 nucleotides agree with TRBD1. Trimming cost V 4 bases and J 4 bases; bases outside gene matches: 6. Germline V gene lookup returns CDR1 SGHNT and CDR2 YYREEE (reference sequence). The CDR3 contains 15 residues. Here the CDR3 reads CASSTGTGGLYEQYF. In DNA form, the CDR3 reads TGTGCCAGCAGCACAGGGACAGGGGGCCTATACGAGCAGTACTTC. The full variable domain, with the rest looked up from reference TRBV5-4 and TRBJ2-7, is ETGVTQSPTHLIKTRGQQVTLRCSSQSGHNTVSWYQQALGQGPQFIFQYYREEENGRGNFPPRFSGLQFPNYSSELNVNALELDDSALYLCASSTGTGGLYEQYFGPGTRLTVT.

The J gene is TRBJ1-5, the V gene TRBV27, with D tentatively TRBD1 (5 bases). The ends were cut back, 0 bases at V and 3 bases at J, with 9 bases in the middle. The CDR3 length is 15 residues. Looked up from germline, CDR1 is MNHEY and CDR2 is SMNVEV (reference sequence). The CDR3 nucleotides are TGTGCCAGCAGTTTATCGAGGACAAACAATCAGCCCCAGCATTTT. Its translation is CASSLSRTNNQPQHF.

The chain combines TRBV25-1 with TRBJ2-7, with a weak D call TRBD1 (6 bases). V gave up 5 bases and J gave up 3 bases, with 8 bases separating them. The CDR3 extends over 12 amino acids. From germline, CDR1 is MGHDK and CDR2 SYGVNS. The CDR3: CASSPQGYEQYF. The CDR3 DNA sequence: TGTGCCAGCAGTCCACAGGGCTACGAGCAGTACTTC.

This clone was detected only once. The DNA of the CDR3 is TGTGCCAGCGCCTGGGGGGGACTTCAGACCCACGAGCAGTACTTC. Protein: CASAWGGLQTHEQYF. V usage is TRBV27 and J usage is TRBJ2-7, with 7 bases fitting TRBD2. The CDR3 has 15 residues. V lost 8 bases, J lost 5 bases, and 15 bases stayed unmatched. Germline V gene sequence: CDR1 MNHEY, CDR2 SMNVEV (reference sequence).

This clone was detected only a few times. The gene calls are TRBV5-1 and TRBJ2-7; TRBD1 matches 9 bases. The germline CDR1 and CDR2 sequences are SGHRS and YFSETQ. Trimming cost V 3 bases and J 4 bases; bases outside gene matches: 5. This CDR3 spans 14 amino acids. The CDR3 reads CASSYSGTGYEQYF. The CDR3 DNA is TGCGCCAGCAGCTATTCCGGGACAGGGTACGAGCAGTACTTC.

The genes are TRBV7-3 and TRBJ1-1; D is perhaps TRBD1 (5 bases). The CDR3 covers 14 residues. Germline CDR1 reads SGHTA; CDR2 reads FQGTGA. Trimming took off 6 bases at V and 1 base at J, with 12 bases between the two ends. The CDR3 protein is CASSRGGTNTEAFF. CDR3 DNA sequence: TGTGCCAGCAGTCGGGGAGGGACGAACACTGAAGCTTTCTTT.

The count of this clone is one. The V gene is TRBV30, the J gene TRBJ1-4; perhaps TRBD1 as D (6 bases). The CDR3 has 13 residues. Germline lookup yields CDR1 GTSNPN and CDR2 SVGIG (reference sequence). V lost 4 bases, J lost 0 bases, and 6 bases lay in between. The CDR3 spells CAWNRATNEKLFF. In nucleotides, the CDR3 is TGTGCCTGGAACAGGGCAACTAATGAAAAACTGTTTTTT.